The 20 T cell receptor beta chains reported below all come from one sample, sequenced in a study of human T cells and chemical hapten exposure. From the RACE reads, TCRdb called clonotypes with MiXCR, one entry per CDR3 protein. Of 35,000 to 45,000 distinct CDR3 sequences listed, about an eighth are singletons. Time point of the sample: patch test 3, about 24 weeks after DPC sensitization. Indicated treatment: therapeutic diphenylcyclopropenone sensitization with weekly scalp DPC. Total RNA was isolated from unfractionated whole blood. The starting material was whole blood, obtained in connection with sensitization to the hapten diphenylcyclopropenone (DPC). Receptors originate from a woman aged 35 to 49 with alopecia areata. Some clones in this sample may be carry-over from other donors' samples.

This clonotype has a count of ten or more. This chain uses TRBV7-2 with TRBJ2-1; TRBD1 matches 8 bases. Germline lookup yields CDR1 SGHTA and CDR2 FQGNSA. The CDR3 length is 15 residues. J was trimmed by 5 bases and V by 5 bases; bases with no gene match: 8. CDR3: CASSTGQVVNNEQFF. The CDR3 nucleotides read TGTGCCAGCAGCACGGGACAGGTAGTGAACAATGAGCAGTTCTTC.

This clonotype was counted ten times or more. The V and J genes are TRBV3-1 and TRBJ2-3, with 7 bases matching TRBD2. This CDR3 region has 15 residues. The germline gives CDR1 LGHDT, CDR2 YNNKEL (reference sequence). V shed 2 bases, J shed 1 base, and the junction held 3 bases outside the gene matches. The CDR3 coding sequence is TGTGCCAGCAGCCAACGACTAGCAGGCACAGATACGCAGTATTTT. Residues: CASSQRLAGTDTQYF.

The CDR3 bases are TGTGCCAGCAGTTTAGGGCAGGGGCTGAACACTGAAGCTTTCTTT. Its translation is CASSLGQGLNTEAFF. J is TRBJ1-1 and V is TRBV28; D might be TRBD1 (6 bases). The CDR3 extends over 15 amino acids. Germline CDR1 reads MDHEN; CDR2 reads SYDVKM. V was trimmed by 2 bases and J by 0 bases, leaving 10 bases between them.

This clonotype appeared many times. The chain couples TRBV27 to TRBJ1-6; the D is unclear. Trimming pared 6 bases from V and 4 bases from J, leaving 13 bases between. The CDR3 spans 15 residues. Germline V gene sequence: CDR1 MNHEY, CDR2 SMNVEV (reference sequence). CDR3 sequence reads: CASRLYSVYNSPLHF. In nucleotides, the CDR3 is TGTGCCAGCAGGCTATACAGCGTTTATAATTCACCCCTCCACTTT.

The chain is built from TRBV2 and TRBJ2-1, with 7 bases lining up with TRBD1. Germline CDR1 reads SNHLY; CDR2 reads FYNNEI. The CDR3 loop spans 14 amino acids. The V and J ends lost 6 bases and 10 bases, in that order; junction bases with no gene match: 12. The CDR3 region has the DNA TGTGCCAGCAGCCGCAACCTAGACAGGGCCGAGCAGTTCTTC. Protein product: CASSRNLDRAEQFF.

This clonotype has a handful of counts. This chain connects TRBV30 to TRBJ2-3; unclear D gene. V lost 2 bases to trimming and J lost 4 bases, with 4 bases between them. CDR3 length: 11 amino acids. CDR1 and CDR2 from the germline V gene are GTSNPN and SVGIG (reference sequence). For the CDR3, the DNA is TGTGCCTGGAGTAATCCAGATACGCAGTATTTT. This codes for CAWSNPDTQYF.

This sequence joins TRBV6-5 and TRBJ1-6; no definite D call. Germline V lookup: CDR1 MNHEY, CDR2 SVGAGI. V was cut by 0 bases and J by 7 bases, with 10 bases left in between. The CDR3 extends over 15 amino acids. In nucleotides, the CDR3 is TGTGCCAGCAGTTACTCGAAGAAGTTGAATTCACCCCTCCACTTT. The encoded protein is CASSYSKKLNSPLHF.

This clonotype appeared many times. The chain links TRBV2 to TRBJ1-5; no reliable D call. The V end lost 6 bases, the J end lost 3 bases, and 12 bases lay between the germline ends. The CDR3 has 14 residues. Germline assignment: CDR1 SNHLY and CDR2 FYNNEI. This CDR3 is CASSTDGLNQPQHF. The DNA for the CDR3 is TGTGCCAGCAGCACCGACGGACTCAATCAGCCCCAGCATTTT. Using reference TRBV2 and TRBJ1-5 for the parts outside the CDR3, the full variable domain is EPEVTQTPSHQVTQMGQEVILRCVPISNHLYFYWYRQILGQKVEFLVSFYNNEISEKSEIFDDQFSVERPDGSNFTLKIRSTKLEDSAMYFCASSTDGLNQPQHFGDGTRLSIL.

The rearrangement joins TRBV7-3 to TRBJ2-2; 9 bases line up with TRBD2. CDR3 length equals 18 residues. The J segment lost 4 bases and the V segment lost 5 bases, leaving 14 bases of the junction unmatched. Germline V lookup: CDR1 SGHTA, CDR2 FQGTGA. CDR3 nucleotides: TGTGCCAGCAGCCCCGGGGCTAGCGGGACCTCGGGCACCGGGGAGCTGTTTTTT. Amino acid sequence: CASSPGASGTSGTGELFF.

A few counts support this clonotype. The chain has TRBV28 and TRBJ1-6; tentative D call: TRBD1 (5 bases). Germline lookup yields CDR1 MDHEN and CDR2 SYDVKM. Trimming cost V 5 bases and J 4 bases, with 12 bases left between them. The CDR3 contains 15 residues. The CDR3 nucleotides are TGTGCCAGCAGTGTTACCGGGGCATATAATTCACCCCTCCACTTT. Its protein is CASSVTGAYNSPLHF.

This clonotype was counted many times. The chain is built from TRBV30 and TRBJ2-5; D remains ambiguous. V was clipped by 0 bases and J by 2 bases, with 19 bases between them. This CDR3 has 17 residues. Germline V gene data show CDR1 as GTSNPN and CDR2 as SVGIG (reference sequence). Written as DNA, the CDR3 is TGTGCCTGGAGTGTAAGGCGAAGTAGAGGTTGGCAAGAGACCCAGTACTTC. This gives the protein CAWSVRRSRGWQETQYF.

This clonotype was seen only a few times. The chain combines TRBV4-1 with TRBJ2-7, with 9 bases aligning to TRBD1. The V gene end was trimmed by 5 bases and the J gene end by 6 bases; junction bases not matched to a gene: 5. Germline CDR1 and CDR2: MGHRA and YSYEKL. This CDR3 has 13 amino acids. CDR3 nucleotides: TGCGCCAGCAGCAACTTACAGGGGGCCGAGCAGTACTTC. This encodes CASSNLQGAEQYF.

In this sample, this clonotype turned up many times. The chain employs TRBV6-2 or TRBV6-3 and TRBJ2-3; D uncertain. Germline V gene sequence: CDR1 MNHEY, CDR2 SVGEGT. Trimming removed 7 bases at V and 1 base at J, with 9 bases between. The CDR3 loop spans 13 amino acids. CDR3 loop: CASTGRRTDTQYF. CDR3 nucleotide sequence: TGTGCCAGCACCGGACGGCGCACAGATACGCAGTATTTT.

The sample holds many counts of this clonotype. The V and J genes are TRBV24-1 and TRBJ2-1, with 11 positions matching TRBD2. This CDR3 is built from 13 residues. V lost 4 bases and J lost 15; bases outside the gene matches: 7. CDR1 KGHDR and CDR2 SFDVKD come from the germline V gene. The CDR3 region has the DNA TGTGCCACCAGTGAACTGACTAGCGGGGTGCTGTTCTTC. The encoded protein is CATSELTSGVLFF.

This clonotype was recorded once. The junction differs from germline at one of its ends, possibly a read error. This chain connects TRBV12-3 or TRBV12-4 to TRBJ2-5, with a possible D match to TRBD1 (6 bases). CDR3 length: 13 amino acids. CDR3 nucleotides: TGTGTCAGCAGCGTCTCAGGGGTAGAGACCCAGTACTTC. It specifies CVSSVSGVETQYF.

V gene TRBV18 combines with J gene TRBJ1-3; D is undetermined. The CDR3 consists of 16 residues. V was shortened by 3 bases and J by 0 bases, with 12 bases between the two germline ends. CDR1 is KGHSH and CDR2 is LQKENI in the germline V gene. CDR3 loop: CASSPSQANSGNTIYF. Here the CDR3 DNA reads TGTGCCAGCTCACCCTCCCAGGCCAACTCTGGAAACACCATATATTTT. The full variable domain, with the rest looked up from reference TRBV18 and TRBJ1-3, is NAGVMQNPRHLVRRRGQEARLRCSPMKGHSHVYWYRQLPEEGLKFMVYLQKENIIDESGMPKERFSAEFPKEGPSILRIQQVVRGDSAAYFCASSPSQANSGNTIYFGEGSWLTVV.

This clonotype has just a few counts. The CDR3 bases are TGTGCCAGCAGTCGGGACAGACTAGAGCAGTTCTTC. Translation: CASSRDRLEQFF. V usage is TRBV2 and J usage is TRBJ2-1, with TRBD1 matching 7 bases. J lost 10 bases, V lost 5 bases, and 5 bases had no gene match. The V gene's germline CDR1 is SNHLY and CDR2 FYNNEI. CDR3 length: 12 amino acids. Filled out from reference TRBV2 and TRBJ2-1, the complete variable domain reads EPEVTQTPSHQVTQMGQEVILRCVPISNHLYFYWYRQILGQKVEFLVSFYNNEISEKSEIFDDQFSVERPDGSNFTLKIRSTKLEDSAMYFCASSRDRLEQFFGPGTRLTVL.

This clonotype was detected ten times or more. This chain links TRBV10-3 with TRBJ2-1; TRBD1 matches at 9 bases. The CDR3 covers 15 residues. J was trimmed by 6 bases and V by 6 bases; bases with no gene match: 9. The germline V gene has CDR1 ENHRY and CDR2 SYGVKD. The CDR3 region has the DNA TGTGCCATCAGGCTCACCGGGACAGGGCCCAATGAGCAGTTCTTC. Amino acids: CAIRLTGTGPNEQFF.

This clonotype was counted a few times. The chain carries TRBV2 and TRBJ2-6; 8 nucleotides agree with TRBD1. V was pared by 11 bases and J by 1 base, with 10 bases of the junction left unmatched. The CDR3 is made up of 16 amino acids. Germline V CDR1 and CDR2: SNHLY, FYNNEI. The CDR3 sequence is CAPRGRGPSGANVLTF. DNA of the CDR3: TGTGCCCCCCGGGGCAGGGGGCCATCTGGGGCCAACGTCCTGACTTTC.

The table lists this clonotype with many counts. This sequence joins TRBV9 and TRBJ2-5, with D maybe TRBD2 (5 bases). V was cut by 0 bases and J by 4 bases, with 13 bases left in between. The germline V gene encodes CDR1 SGDLS and CDR2 YYNGEE. The CDR3 totals 15 residues. The CDR3, as DNA: TGTGCCAGCAGCGTAGGGGGTAGCGTGGCAGAGACCCAGTACTTC. It encodes CASSVGGSVAETQYF.